The present TCR beta chain was sequenced within a study of T-cell memory formation after mild COVID-19. About the research overall: Largely, TCR clusters stayed within a single donor.

The V end was cut by 3 bases, the J end by 10 bases, with 7 bases between. The CDR3 is made up of 11 amino acids. Constant-segment primers served in 5'RACE that generated TCR alpha and TCR beta cDNA libraries bearing sample barcodes and UMIs. From the 5' RACE reads, TCRdb called clonotypes with MiXCR, one entry per CDR3 protein. Here the sample spans fewer than 700,000 distinct CDR3 sequences, about 20% being singletons. The rearrangement uses TRBV12-3 or TRBV12-4 and TRBJ2-1, with unresolved D. Input material: PBMCs or a T cell subset sorted from them (not recorded which). The clonotype comes from an adult woman who had mild COVID-19 (a few samples of this study predate the infection). Cell type and time point are not known. DNA of the CDR3: TGTGCCAGCAGTTTCGGCGAGGAGCAGTTCTTC. Translated, it gives CASSFGEEQFF.